The 32 T cell receptor beta chains below all came from one sample that was sequenced in a study of regulatory T cells in long-lasting Graves disease. Both iRepertoire HTBI primers and Arm-PCR of CDR3 regions were used to build the TCR beta libraries. In TCRdb, the multiplex PCR reads were re-called with MiXCR into one record per CDR3 protein. The sample lists roughly 380,000 distinct CDR3 sequences; over 15% were seen once. The sample's time point: newly diagnosed GD, antithyroid drugs for less than 3 months. After RNA was extracted from PBMCs, the TCR library was made from it. The same sample was also used in a study of T cells in Graves' hyperthyroidism and ophthalmopathy.

The sample was peripheral blood mononuclear cells (PBMCs), taken at new diagnosis, from a patient treated with antithyroid drugs. The receptors derive from a man in his forties with Graves disease.

In its sample, this clonotype was seen many times. The chain carries TRBV10-3 and TRBJ2-3; D is unresolved. Trimming removed 5 bases at V and 0 bases at J, with 6 bases between. The CDR3 runs to 13 residues. Per germline, CDR1 ENHRY and CDR2 SYGVKD. The CDR3 reads CAISQDSTDTQYF. Here the CDR3 DNA reads TGTGCCATCAGTCAGGACAGCACAGATACGCAGTATTTT.

This clonotype was observed a handful of times. This chain uses TRBV7-2 with TRBJ2-7; 10 bases map to TRBD1. Per the germline V gene, CDR1 is SGHTA and CDR2 is FQGNSA. V lost 1 base, J lost 5 bases, and 2 bases stayed unmatched. The CDR3 has 14 amino acids. The CDR3 here is CASSLGQGADEQYF. CDR3 in DNA: TGTGCCAGCAGCTTAGGACAGGGGGCTGACGAGCAGTACTTC.

This clonotype was observed at least ten times. The genes are TRBV12-3 or TRBV12-4 and TRBJ1-1; the D gene is possibly TRBD1 (6 bases). Trimming removed 2 bases from V and 6 bases from J, with 22 bases in between. This CDR3 region has 17 residues. The CDR3 sequence: CASSLLGGGTGKAEAFF. CDR3 DNA sequence: TGTGCCAGCAGTTTATTGGGTGGCGGCACAGGGAAAGCTGAAGCTTTCTTT.

This clonotype was recorded at least ten times. V and J are TRBV7-9 and TRBJ1-5; D unresolved. Trimming left V 2 bases short and J 5 bases short, with 4 bases between. This CDR3 contains 12 residues. Germline V lookup: CDR1 SEHNR, CDR2 FQNEAQ (reference sequence). The DNA for the CDR3 is TGTGCCAGCAGCTTACCCGATCAGCCCCAGCATTTT. The encoded protein is CASSLPDQPQHF.

This clonotype was counted a few times. A much more abundant neighbour one base away suggests this may be a read error. The chain is built from TRBV27 and TRBJ2-7; D could derive from TRBD1 or TRBD2 (5 bases each). This CDR3 comprises 15 residues. Deletions cut 5 bases from V and 1 base from J, with 15 bases between. Germline CDR1 MNHEY, CDR2 SMNVEV (reference sequence). CDR3 sequence: CASSPAGARSYEQYF. DNA of the CDR3: TGTGCCAGCAGTCCCGCCGGGGCTCGGTCCTACGAGCAGTACTTC.

Comment on this clonotype: This may arise from a read error, as a much more abundant clone is one base away. The chain carries TRBV7-3 and TRBJ2-7; 7 positions match TRBD1. Looked up from germline, CDR1 is SGHTA and CDR2 is FQGTGA. The CDR3 contains 12 residues. CDR3 in amino acids: CTSSPTGKEQYF. CDR3 DNA sequence: TGTACCAGCAGCCCGACAGGGAAGGAGCAGTACTTC. Full variable domain (outside the CDR3, taken from reference TRBV7-3 and TRBJ2-7): GAGVSQTPSNKVTEKGKYVELRCDPISGHTALYWYRQSLGQGPEFLIYFQGTGAADDSGLPNDRFFAVRPEGSVSTLKIQRTERGDSAVYLCTSSPTGKEQYFGPGTRLTVT.

This clonotype was seen repeatedly, ten times or more. The CDR3 sequence is CASSSGRSYEQYF. In DNA form, the CDR3 reads TGTGCCAGCAGTTCCGGGAGGTCCTACGAGCAGTACTTC. This chain uses TRBV27 with TRBJ2-7, with 7 bases fitting TRBD2. Germline V lookup: CDR1 MNHEY, CDR2 SMNVEV (reference sequence). This CDR3 contains 13 residues. V trimming: 4 bases; J trimming: 1 base; junction bases outside the gene matches: 1.

The V gene is TRBV5-1, the J gene TRBJ2-5, with 8 bases matching TRBD2. The V gene's germline CDR1 is SGHRS and CDR2 YFSETQ. Losses at the gene ends were 4 bases for V and 0 bases for J; bases not matched to a gene: 8. The CDR3 runs 16 residues. The CDR3 sequence is CASSRGGVLNQETQYF. CDR3 coding DNA: TGCGCCAGCAGCCGGGGGGGCGTCCTAAACCAAGAGACCCAGTACTTC.

This clonotype was seen a handful of times. The V call is TRBV25-1, the J call TRBJ1-4, with 8 bases that match TRBD1. Germline CDR1 is MGHDK and CDR2 is SYGVNS. Unmatched junction bases numbered 8, after V lost 1 base and J lost 7 bases. This CDR3 region has 16 residues. This CDR3 reads CASSEFRAGGREKLFF. CDR3 DNA sequence: TGTGCCAGCAGTGAATTCCGTGCAGGGGGCCGTGAAAAACTGTTTTTT.

This clonotype has a count of ten or more. The gene calls are TRBV27 and TRBJ1-2; 8 nucleotides line up with TRBD1. The J segment lost 4 bases and the V segment lost 5 bases, leaving 15 bases of the junction unmatched. CDR3 size: 17 residues. Germline V lookup: CDR1 MNHEY, CDR2 SMNVEV (reference sequence). The CDR3 DNA reads TGTGCCAGCAGTCTGAGAAACAGGGGGGGGATAAGCTATGGCTACACCTTC. Its translation: CASSLRNRGGISYGYTF.

This clonotype was picked up many times. V is TRBV12-3 or TRBV12-4 and J is TRBJ2-5; 7 bases line up with TRBD2. J gave up 4 bases and V 6 bases, and 14 bases lay outside the gene matches. The CDR3 contains 16 residues. In DNA, the CDR3 is TGTGCCAGCAGCTACGCTGGGGGGGGGAGAGGAGAGACCCAGTACTTC. Translating gives CASSYAGGGRGETQYF.

This clonotype has a count of ten or more. The V and J genes are TRBV28 and TRBJ2-5; D uncertain. CDR1 and CDR2 (germline): MDHEN, SYDVKM. V was clipped by 5 bases and J by 2 bases, with 21 bases between them. The CDR3 consists of 17 residues. CDR3 DNA: TGTGCCAGCAGTCCATTAAAAAGGTTGGGCAGACAAGAGACCCAGTACTTC. It yields the protein CASSPLKRLGRQETQYF.

This clonotype has a count of ten or more. The chain links TRBV18 to TRBJ1-5; weak D call: TRBD1 (5 bases). The CDR3 runs to 15 residues. Trimming took 2 bases from V and 5 from J, leaving 13 bases between them. Germline V lookup: CDR1 KGHSH, CDR2 LQKENI. In nucleotides, the CDR3 is TGTGCCAGCTCACCAATTGGGGGTGACTATCAGCCCCAGCATTTT. Residues: CASSPIGGDYQPQHF.

This clonotype has a count of ten or more. V is TRBV9 and J is TRBJ2-5; 8 nucleotides line up with TRBD2. Germline assignment: CDR1 SGDLS and CDR2 YYNGEE. The CDR3 is 15 amino acids. Trimming cost V 4 bases and J 1 base; bases outside gene matches: 6. The CDR3 region is CASSPSGTSQETQYF. The DNA for the CDR3 is TGTGCCAGCAGCCCGAGCGGGACTAGCCAAGAGACCCAGTACTTC.

This clonotype has a count of ten or more. This chain uses TRBV30 with TRBJ1-5; no clear D. Trimming removed 2 bases from V and 4 bases from J, with 9 bases in between. CDR3 size: 13 residues. CDR1 and CDR2 from the germline V gene are GTSNPN and SVGIG (reference sequence). The DNA of the CDR3 is TGTGCCTGGAGTCGGGCAGGTAATCAGCCCCAGCATTTT. Encoded protein: CAWSRAGNQPQHF. The full variable domain, completed using reference TRBV30 and TRBJ1-5, is SQTIHQWPATLVQPVGSPLSLECTVEGTSNPNLYWYRQAAGRGLQLLFYSVGIGQISSEVPQNLSASRPQDRQFILSSKKLLLSDSGFYLCAWSRAGNQPQHFGDGTRLSIL.

On this clonotype: Given a much more abundant clone one base away, this may be a read error. The chain has TRBV2 and TRBJ1-3; D ambiguous. Germline V gives CDR1 SNHLY, CDR2 FYNNEI. The CDR3 contains 14 residues. V was pared by 5 bases and J by 4 bases, with 12 bases between. The CDR3 protein is CASSLRGRGNTIYF. In DNA, the CDR3 is TGTGCCAGCAGTTTGCGGGGTCGGGGAAACACCATATATTTT.

The chain employs TRBV12-3 or TRBV12-4 and TRBJ2-2, with D unclear. V lost 5 bases and J lost 5, with 12 bases in between. CDR3 length: 14 amino acids. CDR3 coding DNA: TGTGCCAGCAGTCGAATCTGGGCGACCGGGGAGCTGTTTTTT. Amino acids: CASSRIWATGELFF.

The chain links TRBV5-1 to TRBJ2-5; TRBD2 matches 8 bases. CDR3 length: 14 residues. With V trimmed by 4 bases and J by 4 bases, 6 bases remained unmatched. Germline CDR1 is SGHRS and CDR2 is YFSETQ. The CDR3 is CASSPGLGGETQYF. The CDR3, as DNA: TGCGCCAGCAGCCCGGGACTAGGGGGAGAGACCCAGTACTTC. The variable domain in full, completed from reference TRBV5-1 and TRBJ2-5, reads KAGVTQTPRYLIKTRGQQVTLSCSPISGHRSVSWYQQTPGQGLQFLFEYFSETQRNKGNFPGRFSGRQFSNSRSEMNVSTLELGDSALYLCASSPGLGGETQYFGPGTRLLVL.

This sequence joins TRBV5-1 and TRBJ1-6; 7 nucleotides align to TRBD1. Losses at the gene ends were 3 bases for V and 5 bases for J; bases not matched to a gene: 5. This CDR3 is 15 amino acids long. From germline, CDR1 is SGHRS and CDR2 YFSETQ. CDR3 DNA sequence: TGCGCCAGCAGCTGGACCGGGACAGATAATTCACCCCTCCACTTT. Translated: CASSWTGTDNSPLHF.

The J gene is TRBJ2-7, the V gene TRBV30; possibly TRBD2 for D (6 bases). Germline V gene lookup returns CDR1 GTSNPN and CDR2 SVGIG (reference sequence). Trimming removed 2 bases at V and 7 bases at J, with 18 bases between. The CDR3 spans 14 residues. The CDR3 loop is CAWSPLAGHQEQYF. CDR3 DNA sequence: TGTGCCTGGAGTCCACTTGCGGGGCACCAGGAGCAGTACTTC.

At least ten counts were recorded for this clonotype. The rearrangement uses TRBV5-1 and TRBJ2-2; the D is unclear. Trimming stripped 7 bases from V and 1 base from J, with 8 bases between. The CDR3 has 13 residues. Germline V lookup: CDR1 SGHRS, CDR2 YFSETQ. CDR3 residues: CASSDGNTGELFF. CDR3 coding DNA: TGCGCCAGCTCGGACGGGAACACCGGGGAGCTGTTTTTT. Combining the CDR3 with reference TRBV5-1 and TRBJ2-2 gives the whole variable domain KAGVTQTPRYLIKTRGQQVTLSCSPISGHRSVSWYQQTPGQGLQFLFEYFSETQRNKGNFPGRFSGRQFSNSRSEMNVSTLELGDSALYLCASSDGNTGELFFGEGSRLTVL.

Many counts were recorded for this clonotype. The V and J genes are TRBV28 and TRBJ2-3; D ambiguous. Trimming left V 6 bases short and J 5 bases short, with 9 bases between. The CDR3 has 12 amino acids. CDR1 is MDHEN, CDR2 SYDVKM, per germline. The CDR3 coding sequence is TGTGCCAGCAGCCAATCAGGAGATACGCAGTATTTT. Translated, it gives CASSQSGDTQYF.

This clonotype was found many times. V and J are TRBV7-2 and TRBJ1-1; D uncertain. Trimming pared 5 bases from V and 4 bases from J, leaving 8 bases between. Germline lookup yields CDR1 SGHTA and CDR2 FQGNSA. This CDR3 region has 12 residues. CDR3 sequence reads: CASSVPGTEAFF. The CDR3 DNA reads TGTGCCAGCAGCGTCCCCGGCACTGAAGCTTTCTTT.

This clonotype occurred many times. The chain uses TRBV7-9 and TRBJ2-3; the D call may be TRBD1 or TRBD2 (5 bases each). The V end lost 5 bases, the J end lost 0 bases, and 12 bases lay between the germline ends. The CDR3 sequence is 15 residues long. The germline CDR1 and CDR2 sequences are SEHNR and FQNEAQ (reference sequence). CDR3 amino acids: CASSPGTASTDTQYF. The DNA of the CDR3 is TGTGCCAGCAGCCCAGGGACGGCTAGCACAGATACGCAGTATTTT.

Points on this clonotype: A far larger clone is only one base removed, so a read error is likely. V is TRBV7-9 and J is TRBJ2-3; D is uncertain. The CDR3 is 11 amino acids. The ends were cut back, 8 bases at V and 3 bases at J, with 6 bases in the middle. The V gene's germline CDR1 is SEHNR and CDR2 FQNEAQ (reference sequence). This CDR3 is CASGPTDTQYF. CDR3 coding DNA: TGTGCCAGCGGTCCAACAGATACGCAGTATTTT.

The chain couples TRBV6-5 to TRBJ1-2, with D maybe TRBD1 (6 bases). Trimming cost V 1 base and J 4 bases, with 19 bases left between them. The CDR3 consists of 17 residues. Per the germline V gene, CDR1 is MNHEY and CDR2 is SVGAGI. CDR3 DNA: TGTGCCAGCAGTTACTTCTTGGACAGCGGGGGGGGCTATGGCTACACCTTC. It translates to CASSYFLDSGGGYGYTF.

This clonotype was detected many times. The chain has TRBV20-1 and TRBJ2-5; D not certain. Trimming removed 2 bases from V and 6 bases from J, with 13 bases in between. This CDR3 is built from 13 residues. In germline, CDR1 is DFQATT, CDR2 SNEGSKA (reference sequence). The CDR3 region has the DNA TGCAGTGCTAGACAGGACGCCCGGCAGACCCAGTACTTC. As protein: CSARQDARQTQYF.

This clonotype was detected ten times or more. The chain couples TRBV5-1 to TRBJ2-7, with D perhaps matching TRBD1 (6 bases). The length of the CDR3 is 15 residues. The germline CDR1 and CDR2 sequences are SGHRS and YFSETQ. V lost 2 bases to trimming and J lost 1 base, with 13 bases between them. The CDR3 region is CASSFLGDRSYEQYF. The CDR3 DNA reads TGCGCCAGCAGCTTCTTGGGTGACAGGTCCTACGAGCAGTACTTC. Complete variable domain (other parts from reference TRBV5-1 and TRBJ2-7): KAGVTQTPRYLIKTRGQQVTLSCSPISGHRSVSWYQQTPGQGLQFLFEYFSETQRNKGNFPGRFSGRQFSNSRSEMNVSTLELGDSALYLCASSFLGDRSYEQYFGPGTRLTVT.

This clonotype was detected only a few times. The chain has TRBV4-1 and TRBJ1-5, with 7 bases identical to TRBD1. This CDR3 has 17 amino acids. Germline-derived CDR1 and CDR2 are MGHRA and YSYEKL. The V and J ends lost 1 base and 1 base, in that order; junction bases with no gene match: 7. DNA for the CDR3: TGCGCCAGCAGCCAAGCCTACAGGGGCGAAAGCAATCAGCCCCAGCATTTT. It encodes CASSQAYRGESNQPQHF.

This rearrangement joins TRBV12-3 or TRBV12-4 to TRBJ2-5; D possibly corresponds to TRBD2 (6 bases). CDR3 length: 15 amino acids. Trimming took 2 bases from V and 3 from J, leaving 13 bases between them. In DNA form, the CDR3 reads TGTGCCAGCAGTTTAAACGGGGGAGGTGAAGAGACCCAGTACTTC. Translation gives CASSLNGGGEETQYF.

This chain joins TRBV6-1 and TRBJ2-5, with no clear D. The V end was cut by 6 bases, the J end by 5 bases, with 16 bases between. This CDR3 contains 14 residues. Germline V gene sequence: CDR1 MNHNS, CDR2 SASEGT. The CDR3 loop is CASSPHSLSETQYF. DNA of the CDR3: TGTGCCAGCAGCCCCCACAGCCTTAGCGAGACCCAGTACTTC.

This clonotype was seen ten or more times. The V gene is TRBV24-1, the J gene TRBJ1-5; the D is unclear. Deletions cut 5 bases from V and 1 base from J, with 8 bases between. From germline, CDR1 is KGHDR and CDR2 SFDVKD. The CDR3 has 14 residues. The CDR3 nucleotides are TGTGCCACCAGTGGGGTCAACAGCAATCAGCCCCAGCATTTT. Amino acids: CATSGVNSNQPQHF.